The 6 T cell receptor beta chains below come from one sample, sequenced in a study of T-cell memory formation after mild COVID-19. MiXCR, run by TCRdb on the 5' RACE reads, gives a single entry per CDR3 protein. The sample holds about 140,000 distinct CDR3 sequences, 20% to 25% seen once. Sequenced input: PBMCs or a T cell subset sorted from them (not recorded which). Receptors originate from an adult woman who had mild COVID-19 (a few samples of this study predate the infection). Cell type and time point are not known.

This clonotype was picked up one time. The DNA for the CDR3 is TGTGCCAGCAGCGTAGCTGGGGGCCCGAACACTGAAGCTTTCTTT. Protein: CASSVAGGPNTEAFF. The gene calls are TRBV9 and TRBJ1-1; D is possibly TRBD1 (6 bases). V was cut by 0 bases and J by 1 base, with 10 bases left in between. Germline values: CDR1 SGDLS, CDR2 YYNGEE. The CDR3 spans 15 residues.

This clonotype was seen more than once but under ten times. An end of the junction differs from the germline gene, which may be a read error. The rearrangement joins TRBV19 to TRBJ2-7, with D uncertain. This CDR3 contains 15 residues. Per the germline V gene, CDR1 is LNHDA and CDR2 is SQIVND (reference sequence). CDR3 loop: CASSQRRSLSSEQYF. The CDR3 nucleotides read TGTGCCAGTAGTCAGAGACGGAGTCTTTCCTCCGAGCAGTACTTC.

The CDR3 DNA sequence: TGTGCCAGCAGCCAAGCTACGGCTGGTAGTGAGCAGTTCTTC. Translated: CASSQATAGSEQFF. The chain has TRBV4-2 and TRBJ2-1; D unresolved. Per germline, CDR1 LGHNA and CDR2 YNFKEQ. Trimming left V 1 base short and J 9 bases short, with 13 bases between. The CDR3 is 14 residues long.

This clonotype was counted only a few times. In DNA, the CDR3 is TGTGCCAGCAGTACGGGACCGGGGATCTACGAGCAGTACTTC. Encoded protein: CASSTGPGIYEQYF. The chain has TRBV6-5 and TRBJ2-7; D is tentatively TRBD1 or TRBD2 (5 bases each). The germline CDR1 and CDR2 sequences are MNHEY and SVGAGI. The CDR3 totals 14 residues. V gave up 5 bases and J gave up 3 bases, with 14 bases separating them.

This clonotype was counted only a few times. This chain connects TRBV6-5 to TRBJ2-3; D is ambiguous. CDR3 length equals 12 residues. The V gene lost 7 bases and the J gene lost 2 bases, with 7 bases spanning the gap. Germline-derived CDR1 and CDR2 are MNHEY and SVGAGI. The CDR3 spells CASKAYTDTQYF. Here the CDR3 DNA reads TGTGCCAGCAAGGCCTACACAGATACGCAGTATTTT.

CDR3: CASSSSHRAPEAFF. In DNA, the CDR3 is TGTGCCAGCAGCTCCTCGCACAGGGCCCCTGAAGCTTTCTTT. The chain couples TRBV7-8 to TRBJ1-1, with D perhaps matching TRBD1 (6 bases). In germline, CDR1 is SGHVS, CDR2 FQNEAQ. V gave up 4 bases and J gave up 6 bases, with 15 bases separating them. This CDR3 has 14 residues.